This T cell receptor (beta chain) was recorded in a study of blood T cells in healthy people across ages. It was with a sample-barcoded 5' primer and a J-beta primer mix that a second PCR of roughly 7 to 12 cycles was run. One entry per CDR3 protein, called by TCRdb with MiXCR from the 5' RACE reads. The data show more than 550,000 distinct CDR3 sequences, 22% seen once. General study findings and limits: As age increased, TCR beta diversity per million T cells fell in a roughly linear fashion.

The donors, all healthy, were Caucasians living in Russia, aged about 6 to 100. A remark on this clonotype: Antigen: not known.

The CDR3 is made up of 14 amino acids. The ends were cut back, 5 bases at V and 2 bases at J, with 13 bases in the middle. The germline CDR1 and CDR2 sequences are WSHSY and SAAADI. The V and J genes are TRBV10-2 and TRBJ2-7; D call uncertain. The source material was blood. This clonotype was obtained from a man in his 70s in good health. Written as DNA, the CDR3 is TGCGCCAGCAGTTCTACGGGCAGTGCCTACGAGCAGTACTTC. Translation: CASSSTGSAYEQYF.